What follows describes a single T cell receptor beta chain. As yet, its antigen is unknown. An assay was performed, and its level was deep. Some clones are missing from TCRdb's copy, which holds only in-frame ones; the method was immunoSEQ multiplex PCR. The sample contains about 1.9 million clones, roughly 93% of which appear only once. Naivety among CD8 cells was defined by CD45RO negativity and positive CCR7 selection, thereby excluding terminally differentiated effector memory CD45RA+ cells. V shed 7 bases and J shed 6 bases, with 19 bases lying between them. The CDR3 sequence is 15 residues long. The germline V gene encodes CDR1 LNHDA and CDR2 SQIVND (reference sequence). This sample was taken from a study of shared clonotypes between healthy human individuals. Study as a whole: CD4 naive cells filled three plates per donor, CD4 memory three, CD8 naive two and CD8 memory one.

Regarding the study as a whole: Estimated richness values were generally larger in naive subsets than in memory subsets. Naive CD4 clonotypes were shared across several donors at roughly 5.5%.

The rearrangement links TRBV19 to TRBJ2-1, with D possibly TRBD2 on 5 matching bases. Sequencing used naive CD8+ T cells from PBMCs. The clonotype comes from a man aged 18 to 30 in good health. Some clones in this sample may be carry-over from other donors' samples. CDR3 loop: CASTLNPYEGNEQFF. In DNA form, the CDR3 reads TGTGCCAGTACCTTAAACCCCTACGAGGGCAATGAGCAGTTCTTC.